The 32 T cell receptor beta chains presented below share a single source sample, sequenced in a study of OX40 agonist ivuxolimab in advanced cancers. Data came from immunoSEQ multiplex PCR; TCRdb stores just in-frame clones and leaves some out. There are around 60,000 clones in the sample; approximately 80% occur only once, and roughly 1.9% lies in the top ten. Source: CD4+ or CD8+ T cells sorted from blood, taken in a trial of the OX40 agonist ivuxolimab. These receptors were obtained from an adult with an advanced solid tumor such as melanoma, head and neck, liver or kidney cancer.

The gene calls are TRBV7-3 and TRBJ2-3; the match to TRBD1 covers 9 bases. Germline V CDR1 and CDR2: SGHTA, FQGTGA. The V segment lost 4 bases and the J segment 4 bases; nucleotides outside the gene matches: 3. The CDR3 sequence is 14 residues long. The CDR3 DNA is TGTGCCAGCAGCTGGGGACAGGGAGCAGATACGCAGTATTTT. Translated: CASSWGQGADTQYF.

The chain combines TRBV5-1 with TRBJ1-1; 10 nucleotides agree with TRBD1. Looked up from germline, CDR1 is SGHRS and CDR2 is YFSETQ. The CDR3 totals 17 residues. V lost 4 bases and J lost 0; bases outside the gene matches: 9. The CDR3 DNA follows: TGCGCCAGCAGCGAGGGACAGGGGAGGATTGTGAACACTGAAGCTTTCTTT. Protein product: CASSEGQGRIVNTEAFF.

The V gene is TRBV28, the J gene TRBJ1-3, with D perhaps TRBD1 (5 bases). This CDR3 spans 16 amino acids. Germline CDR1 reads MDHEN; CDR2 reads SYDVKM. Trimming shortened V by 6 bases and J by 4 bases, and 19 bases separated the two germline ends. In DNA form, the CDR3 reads TGTGCCAGCAGCCCCCGAGGAGGGGCGCCGGGAAACACCATATATTTT. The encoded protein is CASSPRGGAPGNTIYF.

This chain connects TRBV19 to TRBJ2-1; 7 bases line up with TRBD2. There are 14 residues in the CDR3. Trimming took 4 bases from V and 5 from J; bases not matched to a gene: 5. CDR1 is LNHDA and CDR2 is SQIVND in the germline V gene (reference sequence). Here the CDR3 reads CASSKPSGNNEQFF. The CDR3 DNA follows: TGTGCCAGTAGTAAACCAAGCGGGAACAATGAGCAGTTCTTC.

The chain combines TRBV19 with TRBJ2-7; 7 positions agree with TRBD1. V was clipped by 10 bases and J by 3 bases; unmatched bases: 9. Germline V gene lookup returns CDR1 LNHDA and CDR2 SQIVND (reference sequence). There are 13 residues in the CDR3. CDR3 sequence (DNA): TGTGCCATCCCTCAAGACAGGGACTACGAGCAGTACTTC. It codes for CAIPQDRDYEQYF.

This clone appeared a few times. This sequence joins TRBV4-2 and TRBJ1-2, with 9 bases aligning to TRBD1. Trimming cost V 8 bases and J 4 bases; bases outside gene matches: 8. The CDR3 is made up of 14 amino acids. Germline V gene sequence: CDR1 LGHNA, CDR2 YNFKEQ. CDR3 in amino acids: CASREDRGFYGYTF. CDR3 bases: TGTGCCAGCCGGGAGGACAGGGGATTCTATGGCTACACCTTC.

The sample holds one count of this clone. The CDR3 here is CASRVSGGSSYEQYF. DNA of the CDR3: TGCGCCAGCAGAGTTAGCGGGGGGTCCTCCTACGAGCAGTACTTC. This sequence joins TRBV10-1 and TRBJ2-7; 10 bases match TRBD2. Unmatched junction bases numbered 5, after V lost 6 bases and J lost 0 bases. Germline CDR1 and CDR2: WNHNN and SYGVQD (reference sequence). The CDR3 runs 15 residues.

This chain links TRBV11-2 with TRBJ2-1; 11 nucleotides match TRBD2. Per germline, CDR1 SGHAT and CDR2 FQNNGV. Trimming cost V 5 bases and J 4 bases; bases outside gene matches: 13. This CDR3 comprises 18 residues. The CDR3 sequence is CASSPSTSGRRGYNEQFF. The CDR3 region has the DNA TGTGCCAGCAGCCCCTCAACTAGCGGGAGAAGGGGTTACAATGAGCAGTTCTTC.

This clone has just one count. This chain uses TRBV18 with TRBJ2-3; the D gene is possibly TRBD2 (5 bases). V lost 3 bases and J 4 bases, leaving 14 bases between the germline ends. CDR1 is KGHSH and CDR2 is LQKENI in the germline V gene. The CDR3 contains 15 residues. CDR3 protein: CASSPNSVGADTQYF. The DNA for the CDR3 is TGTGCCAGCTCACCGAATTCGGTCGGGGCAGATACGCAGTATTTT.

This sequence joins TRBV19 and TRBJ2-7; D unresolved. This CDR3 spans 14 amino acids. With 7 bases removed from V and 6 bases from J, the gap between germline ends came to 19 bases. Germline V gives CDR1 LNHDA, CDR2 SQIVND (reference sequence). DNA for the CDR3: TGTGCCAGTAAAACGGGCCCCGCTTCCACCGAGCAGTACTTC. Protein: CASKTGPASTEQYF.

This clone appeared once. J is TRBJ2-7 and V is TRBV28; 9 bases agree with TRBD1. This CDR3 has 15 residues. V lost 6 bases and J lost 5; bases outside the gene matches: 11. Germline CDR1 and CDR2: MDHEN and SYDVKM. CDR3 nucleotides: TGTGCCAGCAGCGCCGGGACAGGGTGGGCTCACGAGCAGTACTTC. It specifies CASSAGTGWAHEQYF.

This CDR3 is CASSLFYEGYNEKLFF. The DNA for the CDR3 is TGTGCCAGCAGCTTATTCTACGAAGGATATAATGAAAAACTGTTTTTT. This sequence joins TRBV7-9 and TRBJ1-4; D uncertain. V was trimmed by 2 bases and J by 4 bases, leaving 14 bases between them. This CDR3 is built from 16 residues. From germline, CDR1 is SEHNR and CDR2 FQNEAQ (reference sequence).

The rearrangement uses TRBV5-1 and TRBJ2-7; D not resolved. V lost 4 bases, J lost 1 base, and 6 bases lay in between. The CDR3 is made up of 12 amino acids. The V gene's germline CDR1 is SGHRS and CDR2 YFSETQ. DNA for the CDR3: TGCGCCAGCAGCCCTGGTTCCTACGAGCAGTACTTC. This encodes CASSPGSYEQYF. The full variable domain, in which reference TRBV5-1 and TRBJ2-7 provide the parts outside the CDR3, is KAGVTQTPRYLIKTRGQQVTLSCSPISGHRSVSWYQQTPGQGLQFLFEYFSETQRNKGNFPGRFSGRQFSNSRSEMNVSTLELGDSALYLCASSPGSYEQYFGPGTRLTVT.

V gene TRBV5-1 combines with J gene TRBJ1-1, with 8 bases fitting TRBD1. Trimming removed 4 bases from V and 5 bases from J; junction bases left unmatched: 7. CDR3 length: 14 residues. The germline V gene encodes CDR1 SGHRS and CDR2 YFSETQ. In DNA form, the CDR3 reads TGCGCCAGCAGCCCGCGGACAGGGTATACTGAAGCTTTCTTT. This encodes CASSPRTGYTEAFF.

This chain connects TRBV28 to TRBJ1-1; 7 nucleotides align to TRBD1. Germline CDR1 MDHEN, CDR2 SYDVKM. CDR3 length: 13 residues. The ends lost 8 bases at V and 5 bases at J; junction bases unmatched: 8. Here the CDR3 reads CASALKQGTEAFF. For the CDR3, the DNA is TGTGCCAGCGCCCTAAAACAGGGGACTGAAGCTTTCTTT.

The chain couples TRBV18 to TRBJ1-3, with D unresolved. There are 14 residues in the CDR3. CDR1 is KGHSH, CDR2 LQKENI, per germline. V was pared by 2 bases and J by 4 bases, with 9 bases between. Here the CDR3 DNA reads TGTGCCAGCTCACCAGGGCTGGACGGAAACACCATATATTTT. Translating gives CASSPGLDGNTIYF.

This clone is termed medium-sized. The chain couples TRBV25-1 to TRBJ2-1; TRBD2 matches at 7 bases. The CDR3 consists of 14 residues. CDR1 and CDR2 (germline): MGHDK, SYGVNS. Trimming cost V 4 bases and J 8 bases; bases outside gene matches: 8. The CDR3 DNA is TGTGCCAGCAGTGGTGGACTGGGGAGGGATGAGCAGTTCTTC. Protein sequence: CASSGGLGRDEQFF.

The CDR3 DNA reads as TGTGCCAGCAGATTACCCACCAGCGATGAAGCTTTCTTT. Protein: CASRLPTSDEAFF. The chain recombines TRBV28 with TRBJ1-1; D is undetermined. Germline values: CDR1 MDHEN, CDR2 SYDVKM. The CDR3 loop spans 13 amino acids. The ends were cut back, 6 bases at V and 7 bases at J, with 15 bases in the middle.

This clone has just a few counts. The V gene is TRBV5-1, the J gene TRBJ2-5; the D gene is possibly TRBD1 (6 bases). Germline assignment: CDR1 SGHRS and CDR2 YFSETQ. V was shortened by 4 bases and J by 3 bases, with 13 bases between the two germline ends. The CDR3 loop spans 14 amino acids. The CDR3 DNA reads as TGCGCCAGCAGCCGGACAGCGACAAAAGAGACCCAGTACTTC. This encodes CASSRTATKETQYF.

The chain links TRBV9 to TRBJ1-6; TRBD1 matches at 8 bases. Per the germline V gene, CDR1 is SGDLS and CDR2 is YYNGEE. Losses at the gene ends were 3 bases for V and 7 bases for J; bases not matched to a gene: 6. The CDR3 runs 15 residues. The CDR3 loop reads CASSAGRQGNSPLHF. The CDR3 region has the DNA TGTGCCAGCAGCGCAGGAAGACAGGGGAATTCACCCCTCCACTTT.

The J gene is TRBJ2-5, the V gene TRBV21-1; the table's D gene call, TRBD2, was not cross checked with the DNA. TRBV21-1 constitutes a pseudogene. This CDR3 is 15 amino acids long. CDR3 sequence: CASTLTVVSRETQYF. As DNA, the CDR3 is TGTGCCAGCACCCTGACCGTAGTCTCGCGGGAGACCCAGTACTTC.

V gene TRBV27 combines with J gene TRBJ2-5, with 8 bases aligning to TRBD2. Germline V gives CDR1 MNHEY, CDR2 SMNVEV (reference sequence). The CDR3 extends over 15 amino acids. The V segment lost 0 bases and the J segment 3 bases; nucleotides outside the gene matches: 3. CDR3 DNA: TGTGCCAGCAGTTTATCGCGACTAGCGAAAGAGACCCAGTACTTC. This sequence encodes CASSLSRLAKETQYF.

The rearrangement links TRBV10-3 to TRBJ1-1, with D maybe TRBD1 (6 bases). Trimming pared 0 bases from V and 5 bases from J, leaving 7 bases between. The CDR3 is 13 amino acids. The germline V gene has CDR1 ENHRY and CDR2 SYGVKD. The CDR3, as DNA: TGTGCCATCAGTGAGTCGGGACAAACTGAAGCTTTCTTT. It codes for CAISESGQTEAFF.

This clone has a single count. CDR3 DNA sequence: TGTGCCAGCAACGGTGGGGCTGAAGAGACCCAGTACTTC. Translating it yields CASNGGAEETQYF. This sequence joins TRBV6-1 and TRBJ2-5; D is possibly TRBD1 (5 bases). This CDR3 has 13 amino acids. V was shortened by 7 bases and J by 3 bases, with 12 bases between the two germline ends. Germline loops: CDR1 MNHNS, CDR2 SASEGT.

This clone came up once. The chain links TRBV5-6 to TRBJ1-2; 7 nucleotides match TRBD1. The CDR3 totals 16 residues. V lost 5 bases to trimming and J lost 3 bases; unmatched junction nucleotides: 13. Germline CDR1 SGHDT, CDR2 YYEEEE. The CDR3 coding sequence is TGTGCCAGCAGTTTTCCCCGCATTACAGGGGACTATGGCTACACCTTC. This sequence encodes CASSFPRITGDYGYTF.

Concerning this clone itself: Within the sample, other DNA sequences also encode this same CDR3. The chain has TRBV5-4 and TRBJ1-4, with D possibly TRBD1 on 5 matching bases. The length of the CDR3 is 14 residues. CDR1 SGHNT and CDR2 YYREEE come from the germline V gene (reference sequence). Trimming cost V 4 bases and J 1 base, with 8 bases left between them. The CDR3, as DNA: TGTGCCAGCAGCCTGGGGGGAACTAATGAAAAACTGTTTTTT. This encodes CASSLGGTNEKLFF.

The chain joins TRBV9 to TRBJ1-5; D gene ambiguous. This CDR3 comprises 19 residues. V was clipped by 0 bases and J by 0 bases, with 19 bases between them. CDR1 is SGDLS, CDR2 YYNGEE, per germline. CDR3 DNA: TGTGCCAGCAGCGTAGAGGTCAGGCAGACCATTTATAGCAATCAGCCCCAGCATTTT. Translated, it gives CASSVEVRQTIYSNQPQHF.

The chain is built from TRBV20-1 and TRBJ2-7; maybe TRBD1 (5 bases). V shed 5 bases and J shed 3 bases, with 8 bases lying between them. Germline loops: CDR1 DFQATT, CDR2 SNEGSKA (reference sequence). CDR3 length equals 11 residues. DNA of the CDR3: TGCAGTGCTCTTCAGGGCTACGAGCAGTACTTC. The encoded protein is CSALQGYEQYF.

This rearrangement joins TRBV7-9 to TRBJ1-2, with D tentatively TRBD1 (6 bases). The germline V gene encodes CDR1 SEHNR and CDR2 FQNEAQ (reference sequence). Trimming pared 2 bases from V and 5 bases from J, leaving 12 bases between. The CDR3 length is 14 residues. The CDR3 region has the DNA TGTGCCAGCAGCTTATACAGGGTCGGATATGGCTACACCTTC. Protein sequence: CASSLYRVGYGYTF. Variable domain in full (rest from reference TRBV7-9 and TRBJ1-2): DTGVSQNPRHKITKRGQNVTFRCDPISEHNRLYWYRQTLGQGPEFLTYFQNEAQLEKSRLLSDRFSAERPKGSFSTLEIQRTEQGDSAMYLCASSLYRVGYGYTFGSGTRLTVV.

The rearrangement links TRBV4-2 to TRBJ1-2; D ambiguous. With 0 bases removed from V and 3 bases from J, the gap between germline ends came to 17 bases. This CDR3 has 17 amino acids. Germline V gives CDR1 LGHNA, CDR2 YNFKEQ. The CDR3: CASSQDRRGPRDYGYTF. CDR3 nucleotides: TGTGCCAGCAGCCAAGATCGGAGAGGGCCGCGGGACTATGGCTACACCTTC.

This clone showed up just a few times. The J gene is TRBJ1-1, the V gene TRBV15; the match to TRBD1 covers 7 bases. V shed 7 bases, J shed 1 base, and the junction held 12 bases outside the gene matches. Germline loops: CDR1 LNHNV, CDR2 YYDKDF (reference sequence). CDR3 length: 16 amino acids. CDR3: CATMYGPGGANTEAFF. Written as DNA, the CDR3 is TGTGCCACCATGTATGGTCCAGGGGGAGCGAACACTGAAGCTTTCTTT.

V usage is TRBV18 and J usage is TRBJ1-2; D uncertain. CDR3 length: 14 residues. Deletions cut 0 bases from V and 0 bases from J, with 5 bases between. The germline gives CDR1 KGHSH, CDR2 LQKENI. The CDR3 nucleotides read TGTGCCAGCTCACCACCGAGTGCTAACTATGGCTACACCTTC. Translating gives CASSPPSANYGYTF.